The 30 T cell receptor beta chains below all came from one sample that was sequenced in a study of T cell responses to AZD1222 COVID-19 vaccine. Generated by immunoSEQ multiplex PCR, the TCRdb table keeps only in-frame clones and is missing some. The sample has 90,000 to 150,000 clones; more than 70% are singletons. The starting material was peripheral blood, obtained on day 0 of AZD1222 vaccination. The receptor source for this set is an adult in good health.

Remarks on this clone: Other DNA sequences in the sample encode the same CDR3. This chain uses TRBV18 with TRBJ1-1, with a tentative D call TRBD1 (5 bases). Germline V CDR1 and CDR2: KGHSH, LQKENI. The CDR3 contains 15 residues. The V end lost 3 bases, the J end lost 4 bases, and 15 bases lay between the germline ends. The CDR3 DNA follows: TGTGCCAGCTCACCGTCAGGTTCAGGGCTCACTGAAGCTTTCTTT. This encodes CASSPSGSGLTEAFF.

The rearrangement joins TRBV19 to TRBJ1-3, with 7 bases matching TRBD1. Germline assignment: CDR1 LNHDA and CDR2 SQIVND (reference sequence). CDR3 length: 16 residues. V lost 6 bases and J lost 4; bases outside the gene matches: 12. The chain's CDR3 is CASSPKVTGRGNTIYF. The CDR3 coding sequence is TGTGCCAGTAGCCCGAAGGTGACAGGGCGAGGAAACACCATATATTTT.

The chain recombines TRBV5-4 with TRBJ2-2; D is uncertain. The V and J ends lost 1 base and 0 bases respectively, with 10 bases between them. In germline, CDR1 is SGHNT, CDR2 YYREEE (reference sequence). The CDR3 has 16 residues. CDR3 bases: TGTGCCAGCAGCTTGTTCCAGGCCTCGAACACCGGGGAGCTGTTTTTT. Its translation: CASSLFQASNTGELFF. The full variable domain, its missing parts supplied by reference TRBV5-4 and TRBJ2-2, is ETGVTQSPTHLIKTRGQQVTLRCSSQSGHNTVSWYQQALGQGPQFIFQYYREEENGRGNFPPRFSGLQFPNYSSELNVNALELDDSALYLCASSLFQASNTGELFFGEGSRLTVL.

The chain joins TRBV7-9 to TRBJ1-2; D gene ambiguous. Germline V gene sequence: CDR1 SEHNR, CDR2 FQNEAQ (reference sequence). Trimming pared 5 bases from V and 9 bases from J, leaving 19 bases between. The CDR3 loop spans 14 amino acids. CDR3 protein: CASSRVPLGQSYTF. The DNA for the CDR3 is TGTGCCAGCAGCAGAGTACCATTGGGCCAGAGCTACACCTTC.

This chain uses TRBV6-5 with TRBJ1-5, with 7 positions matching TRBD1. The CDR3 length is 13 residues. J lost 6 bases, V lost 7 bases, and 6 bases had no gene match. Germline V gene lookup returns CDR1 MNHEY and CDR2 SVGAGI. For the CDR3, the DNA is TGTGCCAGCATAAGGGGGCTTGGTCAGCCCCAGCATTTT. Translation gives CASIRGLGQPQHF.

The V and J genes are TRBV9 and TRBJ2-5, with D unresolved. Germline loops: CDR1 SGDLS, CDR2 YYNGEE. This CDR3 contains 14 residues. Trimming shortened V by 0 bases and J by 1 base, and 7 bases separated the two germline ends. Here the CDR3 reads CASSVGTIQETQYF. In DNA form, the CDR3 reads TGTGCCAGCAGCGTAGGCACTATCCAAGAGACCCAGTACTTC.

CDR3 in amino acids: CASSEVGAGYTF. The DNA of the CDR3 is TGTGCCAGCAGTGAAGTGGGGGCTGGCTACACCTTC. V gene TRBV2 combines with J gene TRBJ1-2, with a tentative D call TRBD1 (6 bases). CDR3 length: 12 amino acids. Germline V gene lookup returns CDR1 SNHLY and CDR2 FYNNEI. The V gene lost 1 base and the J gene lost 7 bases, with 7 bases spanning the gap. Full variable domain (outside the CDR3, taken from reference TRBV2 and TRBJ1-2): EPEVTQTPSHQVTQMGQEVILRCVPISNHLYFYWYRQILGQKVEFLVSFYNNEISEKSEIFDDQFSVERPDGSNFTLKIRSTKLEDSAMYFCASSEVGAGYTFGSGTRLTVV.

V is TRBV7-9 and J is TRBJ1-5, with D unresolved. Germline lookup yields CDR1 SEHNR and CDR2 FQNEAQ (reference sequence). The CDR3 consists of 13 residues. V lost 8 bases to trimming and J lost 4 bases, with 12 bases between them. This CDR3 reads CASGTSPNQPQHF. CDR3 bases: TGTGCCAGCGGAACATCTCCGAATCAGCCCCAGCATTTT.

The gene calls are TRBV7-9 and TRBJ1-1; D is ambiguous. The CDR3 is 15 residues long. In germline, CDR1 is SEHNR, CDR2 FQNEAQ (reference sequence). The V and J ends lost 4 bases and 1 base respectively, with 13 bases between them. CDR3 in DNA: TGTGCCAGCAGCTCCTTCCGGGGAAAGAACACTGAAGCTTTCTTT. The encoded protein is CASSSFRGKNTEAFF.

The chain employs TRBV24-1 and TRBJ2-1, with 8 bases fitting TRBD1. Losses at the gene ends were 4 bases for V and 7 bases for J; bases not matched to a gene: 11. The CDR3 covers 16 residues. Germline CDR1 and CDR2: KGHDR and SFDVKD. The CDR3 bases are TGTGCCACCAGTGACCCGATGACAGGGGTGGGGAATGAGCAGTTCTTC. Its translation is CATSDPMTGVGNEQFF.

The V gene is TRBV21-1, the J gene TRBJ2-7. TRBV21-1 is a pseudogene locus. The CDR3 runs 13 residues. The CDR3 region has the DNA TGTGCCAGCAGCAAGCCCAACTCCTACGAGCAGTACTTC. Translation gives CASSKPNSYEQYF.

The chain joins TRBV24-1 to TRBJ1-5, with D perhaps TRBD1 (6 bases). This CDR3 is built from 17 residues. V was shortened by 5 bases and J by 1 base, with 17 bases between the two germline ends. Looked up from germline, CDR1 is KGHDR and CDR2 is SFDVKD. The CDR3 spells CATSARSGGRSNQPQHF. The CDR3 DNA is TGTGCCACCAGTGCCCGTTCCGGGGGGCGAAGCAATCAGCCCCAGCATTTT.

Only a few counts were recorded for this clone. This chain joins TRBV6-5 and TRBJ1-1; TRBD1 matches at 7 bases. The CDR3 extends over 15 amino acids. CDR1 and CDR2 (germline): MNHEY, SVGAGI. V was pared by 7 bases and J by 0 bases, with 8 bases of the junction left unmatched. CDR3: CASTRGAPMNTEAFF. In nucleotides, the CDR3 is TGTGCCAGCACCAGGGGGGCGCCGATGAACACTGAAGCTTTCTTT.

The chain links TRBV27 to TRBJ2-2; the D gene could be TRBD1 or TRBD2 (5 bases each). V lost 5 bases to trimming and J lost 8 bases, with 21 bases between them. Germline V lookup: CDR1 MNHEY, CDR2 SMNVEV (reference sequence). The CDR3 runs to 16 residues. This CDR3 is CASSGRLPQGAGELFF. The DNA of the CDR3 is TGTGCCAGCAGTGGCAGACTACCTCAAGGGGCTGGGGAGCTGTTTTTT.

The J gene is TRBJ2-5, the V gene TRBV6-6; D possibly corresponds to TRBD2 (5 bases). Trimming stripped 0 bases from V and 5 bases from J, with 13 bases between. The CDR3 sequence is 15 residues long. CDR1 and CDR2 (germline): MNHNY, SVGAGI (reference sequence). CDR3 in DNA: TGTGCCAGCAGTTACTCGAGGGCCGCGAGGGAGACCCAGTACTTC. It translates to CASSYSRAARETQYF.

V gene TRBV27 combines with J gene TRBJ2-3; D not certain. The V and J ends lost 4 bases and 1 base respectively, with 15 bases between them. CDR3 size: 16 residues. Germline V gene sequence: CDR1 MNHEY, CDR2 SMNVEV (reference sequence). The CDR3: CASSSNLRGGTDTQYF. The CDR3 nucleotides are TGTGCCAGCAGTTCCAACTTAAGAGGTGGCACAGATACGCAGTATTTT.

The rearrangement joins TRBV14 to TRBJ1-2; D ambiguous. The CDR3 spans 12 residues. Germline V gene data show CDR1 as SGHDN and CDR2 as FVKESK. Deletions cut 2 bases from V and 7 bases from J, with 8 bases between. CDR3 protein: CASSQTLGGYTF. CDR3 in DNA: TGTGCCAGCAGCCAAACCCTGGGTGGCTACACCTTC.

This chain links TRBV28 with TRBJ1-6; D is uncertain. V was shortened by 7 bases and J by 14 bases, with 12 bases between the two germline ends. The germline V gene has CDR1 MDHEN and CDR2 SYDVKM. The CDR3 totals 11 residues. Here the CDR3 reads CASMQSSALHF. In nucleotides, the CDR3 is TGTGCCAGCATGCAGTCTTCTGCCCTCCACTTT.

The V and J genes are TRBV28 and TRBJ2-7; 7 nucleotides agree with TRBD1. V shed 6 bases and J 7 bases; nucleotides not matched to a gene: 6. The germline gives CDR1 MDHEN, CDR2 SYDVKM. This CDR3 spans 12 amino acids. DNA of the CDR3: TGTGCCAGCAGACGCAGGGGGAATGAGCAGTACTTC. The encoded protein is CASRRRGNEQYF.

CDR3 sequence reads: CASSSVGASIEKLFF. The DNA for the CDR3 is TGTGCCAGCAGTTCCGTGGGGGCTAGTATTGAAAAACTGTTTTTT. The rearrangement uses TRBV6-6 and TRBJ1-4, with a weak D call TRBD1 (6 bases). The CDR3 sequence is 15 residues long. Germline CDR1 and CDR2: MNHNY and SVGAGI (reference sequence). V dropped 4 bases and J dropped 7 bases, with 16 bases sitting between them.

The J gene is TRBJ1-1, the V gene TRBV6-2 or TRBV6-3; 7 nucleotides match TRBD1. The germline V gene encodes CDR1 MNHEY and CDR2 SVGEGT. The junction had 2 bases not matched to a gene; V was cut back by 6 bases and J by 1 base. The CDR3 runs 13 residues. CDR3 loop: CASSRTGNTEAFF. CDR3 coding DNA: TGTGCCAGCAGCCGGACAGGGAACACTGAAGCTTTCTTT.

This clone was seen ten or more times. V gene TRBV7-9 combines with J gene TRBJ1-2; maybe TRBD1 (5 bases). Germline V gene lookup returns CDR1 SEHNR and CDR2 FQNEAQ (reference sequence). Between the trimmed V and J ends, which lost 5 bases and 6 bases, there was a span of 19 bases. This CDR3 is 15 amino acids long. CDR3 bases: TGTGCCAGCAGCCCTTATGGGACCCCCGGGAATGGCTACACCTTC. Its translation: CASSPYGTPGNGYTF.

The rearrangement links TRBV14 to TRBJ2-7; D not resolved. Trimming removed 4 bases from V and 3 bases from J, with 10 bases in between. The CDR3 sequence is 13 residues long. Germline CDR1 and CDR2: SGHDN and FVKESK. The CDR3 DNA reads as TGTGCCAGCAGCCGATTCCAGAGCTACGAGCAGTACTTC. Its translation: CASSRFQSYEQYF.

The CDR3 sequence is CASSLGGPGLSTQYF. The CDR3 region has the DNA TGTGCCAGCAGTTTGGGGGGGCCGGGACTAAGTACGCAGTATTTT. The chain carries TRBV27 and TRBJ2-3; weak D call: TRBD2 (7 bases). CDR1 and CDR2 (germline): MNHEY, SMNVEV (reference sequence). The CDR3 has 15 amino acids. V was clipped by 3 bases and J by 8 bases, with 18 bases between them.

This chain uses TRBV5-1 with TRBJ1-1, with 7 bases aligning to TRBD1. This CDR3 is 14 amino acids long. Looked up from germline, CDR1 is SGHRS and CDR2 is YFSETQ. V shed 0 bases, J shed 5 bases, and the junction held 4 bases outside the gene matches. The CDR3 loop is CASSLGTGVTEAFF. The CDR3 bases are TGCGCCAGCAGCTTGGGGACAGGAGTAACTGAAGCTTTCTTT.

The chain joins TRBV10-3 to TRBJ2-1; perhaps D is TRBD1 or TRBD2 (6 bases each). CDR3 length: 12 amino acids. V lost 8 bases and J 5 bases, leaving 10 bases between the germline ends. Germline V gives CDR1 ENHRY, CDR2 SYGVKD. DNA for the CDR3: TGTGCCATCCGGGGGCCGGACAATGAGCAGTTCTTC. Translation gives CAIRGPDNEQFF.

This chain links TRBV24-1 with TRBJ2-1, with 7 bases lining up with TRBD1. CDR1 and CDR2 from the germline V gene are KGHDR and SFDVKD. CDR3 size: 13 residues. Trimming removed 3 bases from V and 9 bases from J; junction bases left unmatched: 4. In DNA, the CDR3 is TGTGCCACCAGTGATGATAACAGGGGTGAGCAGTTCTTC. Protein sequence: CATSDDNRGEQFF.

The V call is TRBV2, the J call TRBJ1-3, with 11 bases matching TRBD1. This CDR3 has 14 residues. Germline CDR1 and CDR2: SNHLY and FYNNEI. V lost 5 bases and J lost 7; bases outside the gene matches: 4. CDR3 coding DNA: TGTGCCAGCAGTCCACGGGACAGGGGGAACACCATATATTTT. This codes for CASSPRDRGNTIYF.

This clone was recorded once. The chain uses TRBV18 and TRBJ1-6, with 12 bases identical to TRBD1. V lost 3 bases, J lost 11 bases, and 11 bases stayed unmatched. In germline, CDR1 is KGHSH, CDR2 LQKENI. The CDR3 has 17 amino acids. DNA for the CDR3: TGTGCCAGCTCACCGTCCGGGACAGGGGGCGGAGGGACACCCCTCCACTTT. Translating it yields CASSPSGTGGGGTPLHF.

This chain links TRBV9 with TRBJ1-2; D is uncertain. The CDR3 totals 16 residues. Deletions cut 3 bases from V and 4 bases from J, with 19 bases between. Per germline, CDR1 SGDLS and CDR2 YYNGEE. The CDR3 is CASSGPSSGLGYGYTF. CDR3 bases: TGTGCCAGCAGCGGACCCAGCTCGGGGTTGGGCTATGGCTACACCTTC.